This TCR beta chain was sequenced during a study of T cells after yellow fever vaccination. Notes on the study in general: Post-booster repertoires again held most primary-vaccination clones (roughly 96% CD4, roughly 88% CD8). In FACS-sorted repertoires, abundant clonotypes from the bulk population could appear as contaminants. Among all clonotypes, a small share was observed in both CD4 and CD8 compartments.

This clonotype has only a few counts. Its target is unknown. CDR3 length: 15 amino acids. Germline lookup yields CDR1 LGHDT and CDR2 YNNKEL (reference sequence). The V and J ends lost 4 bases and 11 bases, in that order; junction bases with no gene match: 11. A process of 5'RACE template switching, which added a universal primer site and UMIs, was used to make TCR cDNA. TCRdb ran MiXCR on the 5' RACE reads and lists one entry per CDR3 protein. Of 250,000 to 400,000 distinct CDR3 sequences detected, 3.5% to 4.5% appear once; the ten largest clones hold 15% to 20%. This sequence was found in a man younger than 35 who received the YFV17D yellow fever vaccine. Sequencing used PBMCs, obtained 15 days after the yellow fever booster vaccination. The J gene is TRBJ1-6, the V gene TRBV3-1, with TRBD1 matching over 7 bases. In DNA, the CDR3 is TGTGCCAGCAGCCTGCAGGACAGGAAGTTTGCACCCCTCCACTTT. Protein product: CASSLQDRKFAPLHF.